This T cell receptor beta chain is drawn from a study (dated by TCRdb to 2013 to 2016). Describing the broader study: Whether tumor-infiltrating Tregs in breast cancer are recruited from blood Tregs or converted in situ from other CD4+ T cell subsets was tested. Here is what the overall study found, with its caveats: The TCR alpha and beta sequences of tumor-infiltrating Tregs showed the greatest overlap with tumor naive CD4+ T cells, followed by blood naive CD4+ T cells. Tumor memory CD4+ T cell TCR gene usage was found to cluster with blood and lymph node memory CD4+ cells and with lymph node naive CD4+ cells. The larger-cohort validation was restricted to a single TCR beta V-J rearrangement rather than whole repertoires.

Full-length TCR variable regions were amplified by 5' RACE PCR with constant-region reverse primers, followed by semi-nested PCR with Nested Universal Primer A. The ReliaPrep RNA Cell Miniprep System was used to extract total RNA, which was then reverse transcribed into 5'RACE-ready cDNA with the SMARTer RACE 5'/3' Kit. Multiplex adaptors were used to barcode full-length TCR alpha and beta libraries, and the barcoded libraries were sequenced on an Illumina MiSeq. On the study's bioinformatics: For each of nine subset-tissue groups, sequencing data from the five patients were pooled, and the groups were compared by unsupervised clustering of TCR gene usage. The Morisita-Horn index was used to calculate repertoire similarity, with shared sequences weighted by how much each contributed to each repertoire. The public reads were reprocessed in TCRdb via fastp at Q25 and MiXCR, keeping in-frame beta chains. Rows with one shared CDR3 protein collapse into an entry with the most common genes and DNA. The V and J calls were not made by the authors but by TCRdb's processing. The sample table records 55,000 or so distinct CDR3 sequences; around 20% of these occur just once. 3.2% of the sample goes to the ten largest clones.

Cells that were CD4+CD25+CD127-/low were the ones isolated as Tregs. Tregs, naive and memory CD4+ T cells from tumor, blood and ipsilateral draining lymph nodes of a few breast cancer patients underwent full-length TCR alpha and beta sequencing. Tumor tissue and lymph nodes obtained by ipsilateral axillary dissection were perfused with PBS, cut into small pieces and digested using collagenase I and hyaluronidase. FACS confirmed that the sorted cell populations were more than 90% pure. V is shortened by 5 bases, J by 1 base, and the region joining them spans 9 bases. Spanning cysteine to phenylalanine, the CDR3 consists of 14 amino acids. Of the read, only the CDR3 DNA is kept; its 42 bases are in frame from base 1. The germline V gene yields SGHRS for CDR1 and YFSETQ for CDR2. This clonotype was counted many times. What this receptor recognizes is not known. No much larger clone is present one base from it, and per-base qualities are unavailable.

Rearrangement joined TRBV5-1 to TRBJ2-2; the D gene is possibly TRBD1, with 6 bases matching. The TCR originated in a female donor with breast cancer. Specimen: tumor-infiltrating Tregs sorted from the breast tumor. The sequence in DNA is TGCGCCAGCAGGCGGACAGAGAACACCGGGGAGCTGTTTTTT. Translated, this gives CASRRTENTGELFF.